The 5 T cell receptor beta chains below all came from one sample that was sequenced in a study of blood T cell repertoires in COVID-19. This table comes from immunoSEQ multiplex PCR, and its TCRdb copy is limited to in-frame clones, with some not included. The sample lists 35,000 to 40,000 clones; nearly 90% were seen once. Sequenced: peripheral blood. These receptors originate from a man in his fifties or sixties with active or convalescent COVID-19.

The rearrangement joins TRBV7-9 to TRBJ1-1; 7 bases are shared with TRBD1. CDR3 size: 15 residues. The junction had 7 bases not matched to a gene; V was cut back by 1 base and J by 5 bases. From germline, CDR1 is SEHNR and CDR2 FQNEAQ (reference sequence). The CDR3 loop is CASSLVDPGGTEAFF. The CDR3 region has the DNA TGTGCCAGCAGCTTAGTCGACCCAGGGGGGACTGAAGCTTTCTTT.

The chain links TRBV10-2 to TRBJ2-5; 7 bases map to TRBD2. This CDR3 is built from 13 residues. V trimming: 6 bases; J trimming: 1 base; junction bases outside the gene matches: 2. Germline CDR1 reads WSHSY; CDR2 reads SAAADI. In DNA form, the CDR3 reads TGCGCCAGCAGGGGACTAATCCAAGAGACCCAGTACTTC. This gives the protein CASRGLIQETQYF.

V and J are TRBV5-1 and TRBJ2-3; TRBD2 is a possible D gene (6 bases). The V and J ends lost 5 bases and 5 bases respectively, with 15 bases between them. This CDR3 is built from 14 residues. The germline gives CDR1 SGHRS, CDR2 YFSETQ. The CDR3 region has the DNA TGCGCCAGCAGAAGAACTTTAGCGGAAGATACGCAGTATTTT. Its protein product is CASRRTLAEDTQYF.

The chain combines TRBV3-1 (or the pseudogene TRBV3-2) with TRBJ2-1; 14 bases line up with TRBD2. Germline V gene data show CDR1 as LGHDT and CDR2 as YNNKEL (reference sequence). The CDR3 covers 16 residues. Losses at the gene ends were 7 bases for V and 6 bases for J; bases not matched to a gene: 8. The CDR3: CASKNGLAGGSNEQFF. Here the CDR3 DNA reads TGTGCCAGCAAAAACGGACTAGCGGGAGGAAGCAATGAGCAGTTCTTC.

The rearrangement joins TRBV7-2 to TRBJ2-1, with D possibly TRBD1 on 5 matching bases. The CDR3 is made up of 15 amino acids. CDR1 and CDR2 (germline): SGHTA, FQGNSA. V shed 7 bases and J shed 1 base, with 14 bases lying between them. CDR3 protein: CASTIREASYNEQFF. The CDR3 bases are TGTGCCAGCACCATCAGGGAAGCTTCCTACAATGAGCAGTTCTTC.